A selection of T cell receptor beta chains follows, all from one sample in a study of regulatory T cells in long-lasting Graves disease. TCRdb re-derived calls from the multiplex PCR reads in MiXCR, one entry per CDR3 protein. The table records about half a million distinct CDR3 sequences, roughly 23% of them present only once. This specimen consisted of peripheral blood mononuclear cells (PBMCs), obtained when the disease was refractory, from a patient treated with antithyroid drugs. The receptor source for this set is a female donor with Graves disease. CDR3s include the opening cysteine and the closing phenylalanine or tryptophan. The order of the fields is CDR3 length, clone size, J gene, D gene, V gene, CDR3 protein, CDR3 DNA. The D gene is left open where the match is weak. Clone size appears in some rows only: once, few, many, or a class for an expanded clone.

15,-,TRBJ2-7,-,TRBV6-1,CASSPPLGNAGEQYF,TGTGCCAGCAGCCCCCCTCTCGGGAACGCGGGCGAGCAGTACTTC
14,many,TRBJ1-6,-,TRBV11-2,CASSLSGFNSPLHF,TGTGCCAGCAGCTTATCCGGGTTTAATTCACCCCTCCACTTT
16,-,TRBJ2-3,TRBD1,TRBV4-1,CASSHPTGDRTDTQYF,TGCGCCAGCAGCCACCCGACAGGGGACCGGACAGATACGCAGTATTTT
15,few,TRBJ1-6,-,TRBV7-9,CASSLGWDVNSPLHF,TGTGCCAGCAGCTTAGGTTGGGACGTTAATTCACCCCTCCACTTT
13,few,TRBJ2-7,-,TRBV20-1,CSARSVYSYEQYF,TGCAGTGCTAGGAGCGTTTACTCCTACGAGCAGTACTTC
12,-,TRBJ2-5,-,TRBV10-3,CATRDIQETQYF,TGTGCCACCAGGGACATCCAAGAGACCCAGTACTTC
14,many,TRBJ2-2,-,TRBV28,CASSLPLNTGELFF,TGTGCCAGCAGTTTACCCCTAAACACCGGGGAGCTGTTTTTT
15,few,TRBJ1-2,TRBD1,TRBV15,CATSRGDRGVYGYTF,TGTGCCACCAGCAGAGGGGACAGGGGGGTCTATGGCTACACCTTC
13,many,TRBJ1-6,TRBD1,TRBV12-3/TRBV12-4,CASTGTGNSPLHF,TGTGCCAGCACCGGGACAGGGAATTCACCCCTCCACTTT
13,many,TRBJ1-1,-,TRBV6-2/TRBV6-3,CASSYSRATEAFF,TGTGCCAGCAGTTACTCGCGAGCTACTGAAGCTTTCTTT
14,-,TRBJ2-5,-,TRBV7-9,CASSRPPNQETQYF,TGTGCCAGCAGCCGACCCCCGAACCAAGAGACCCAGTACTTC
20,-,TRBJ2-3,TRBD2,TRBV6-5,CASSYSRTSGPSSSTDTQYF,TGTGCCAGCAGTTACTCCCGTACTAGCGGACCATCCTCTAGCACAGATACGCAGTATTTT
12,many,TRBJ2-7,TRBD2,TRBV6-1,CASSPGGGEQYF,TGTGCCAGCAGCCCGGGGGGGGGCGAGCAGTACTTC
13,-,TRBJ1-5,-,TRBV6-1,CASSQGSTKPQHF,TGTGCCAGCAGTCAAGGTTCAACAAAGCCCCAGCATTTT
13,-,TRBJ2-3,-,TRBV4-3,CASSQDLGDTQYF,TGCGCCAGCAGCCAAGATTTAGGGGATACGCAGTATTTT
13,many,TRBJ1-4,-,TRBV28,CASSSATNEKLFF,TGTGCCAGCAGTTCTGCAACTAATGAAAAACTGTTTTTT
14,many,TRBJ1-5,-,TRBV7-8,CASSTRQALQPQHF,TGTGCCAGCAGCACCCGACAGGCTCTTCAGCCCCAGCATTTT
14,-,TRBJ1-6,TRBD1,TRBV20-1,CSAELTGVNSPLHF,TGCAGTGCGGAGTTGACAGGGGTTAATTCACCCCTCCACTTT
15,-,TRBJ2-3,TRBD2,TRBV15,CATSKAGEVTDTQYF,TGTGCCACCAGCAAAGCGGGAGAGGTGACAGATACGCAGTATTTT
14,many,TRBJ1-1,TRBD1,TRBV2,CASRSDREVAEAFF,TGTGCCAGCAGATCGGACAGGGAGGTGGCTGAAGCTTTCTTT
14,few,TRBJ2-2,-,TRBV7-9,CASSWPGRTGELFF,TGTGCCAGCAGCTGGCCAGGGCGCACCGGGGAGCTGTTTTTT
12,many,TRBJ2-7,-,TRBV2,CASSPGLGEQYF,TGTGCCAGCAGCCCCGGCCTGGGCGAGCAGTACTTC
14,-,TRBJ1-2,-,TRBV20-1,CSASRQPANYGYTF,TGCAGTGCTAGTCGACAGCCGGCTAACTATGGCTACACCTTC
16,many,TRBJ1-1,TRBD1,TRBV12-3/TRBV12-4,CASSTQAGTGDTEAFF,TGTGCCAGCAGTACCCAGGCCGGGACAGGGGACACTGAAGCTTTCTTT
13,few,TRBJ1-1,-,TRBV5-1,CASSATESTEAFF,TGCGCCAGCAGCGCTACAGAGAGCACTGAAGCTTTCTTT
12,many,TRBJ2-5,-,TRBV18,CASSSASETQYF,TGTGCCAGCTCCTCAGCGTCGGAGACCCAGTACTTC
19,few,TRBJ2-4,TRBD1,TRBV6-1,CASRRKAGTGGFFENIQYF,TGTGCCAGCAGACGGAAAGCCGGGACAGGGGGTTTTTTCGAAAACATTCAGTACTTC
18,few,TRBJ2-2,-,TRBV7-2,CASGLNPGQSLLGGELFF,TGTGCCAGCGGACTAAACCCGGGACAGAGTCTCTTGGGCGGGGAGCTGTTTTTT
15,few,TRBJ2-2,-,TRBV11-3,CASSFMGPNTGELFF,TGTGCCAGCAGCTTCATGGGACCTAACACCGGGGAGCTGTTTTTT
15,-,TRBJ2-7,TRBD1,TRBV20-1,CSAREPGQGNYEQYF,TGCAGTGCTAGAGAACCGGGACAGGGGAACTACGAGCAGTACTTC
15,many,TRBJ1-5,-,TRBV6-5,CASSYSRDGNQPQHF,TGTGCCAGCAGTTACTCCAGGGACGGGAATCAGCCCCAGCATTTT
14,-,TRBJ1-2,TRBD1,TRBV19,CATLGGTGDYGYTF,TGTGCCACCCTAGGAGGGACAGGGGACTATGGCTACACCTTC
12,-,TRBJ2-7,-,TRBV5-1,CASSLKKYEQYF,TGCGCCAGCAGCCTTAAGAAATACGAGCAGTACTTC
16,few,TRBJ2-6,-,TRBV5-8,CASSSIRGSGANVLTF,TGTGCCAGCAGCTCTATTAGGGGCTCTGGGGCCAACGTCCTGACTTTC
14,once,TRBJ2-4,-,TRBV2,CASSPGRSGYVQYF,TGTGCCAGCAGTCCAGGGAGGTCAGGGTACGTTCAGTACTTC
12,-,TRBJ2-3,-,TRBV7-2,CASSLFIDTQYF,TGTGCCAGCAGCTTATTTATAGATACGCAGTATTTT
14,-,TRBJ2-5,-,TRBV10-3,CAISAMGQQETQYF,TGTGCCATCAGTGCAATGGGGCAACAAGAGACCCAGTACTTC
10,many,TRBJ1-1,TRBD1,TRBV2,CASLDREGFF,TGTGCCAGCCTGGACAGGGAGGGGTTCTTT
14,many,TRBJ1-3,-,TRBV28,CASSLQGRGNTIYF,TGTGCCAGCAGTCTACAGGGTCGTGGAAACACCATATATTTT
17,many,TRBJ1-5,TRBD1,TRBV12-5,CASGRGQGADSNQPQHF,TGTGCTAGTGGACGGGGACAGGGGGCCGATAGCAATCAGCCCCAGCATTTT
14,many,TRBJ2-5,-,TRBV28,CASLGGFAEQTQYF,TGTGCCAGCTTAGGGGGATTTGCCGAACAGACCCAGTACTTC
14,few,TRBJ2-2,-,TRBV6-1,CASSEDLNTGELFF,TGTGCCAGCAGTGAAGACCTGAACACCGGGGAGCTGTTTTTT
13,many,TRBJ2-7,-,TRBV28,CASSPRGRGTARF,TGTGCCAGCAGTCCCAGAGGGCGCGGGACTGCTCGCTTC
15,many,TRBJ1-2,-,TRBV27,CASSPTTGSYYGYTF,TGTGCCAGCAGTCCGACAACAGGGAGCTACTATGGCTACACCTTC
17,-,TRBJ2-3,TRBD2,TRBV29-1,CSGEGLAGFPSTDTQYF,TGCAGCGGGGAGGGACTAGCGGGTTTTCCTAGCACAGATACGCAGTATTTT
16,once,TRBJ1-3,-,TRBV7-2,CASSLGFSTSGNTIYF,TGTGCCAGCAGCTTAGGGTTCAGCACCTCTGGAAACACCATATATTTT